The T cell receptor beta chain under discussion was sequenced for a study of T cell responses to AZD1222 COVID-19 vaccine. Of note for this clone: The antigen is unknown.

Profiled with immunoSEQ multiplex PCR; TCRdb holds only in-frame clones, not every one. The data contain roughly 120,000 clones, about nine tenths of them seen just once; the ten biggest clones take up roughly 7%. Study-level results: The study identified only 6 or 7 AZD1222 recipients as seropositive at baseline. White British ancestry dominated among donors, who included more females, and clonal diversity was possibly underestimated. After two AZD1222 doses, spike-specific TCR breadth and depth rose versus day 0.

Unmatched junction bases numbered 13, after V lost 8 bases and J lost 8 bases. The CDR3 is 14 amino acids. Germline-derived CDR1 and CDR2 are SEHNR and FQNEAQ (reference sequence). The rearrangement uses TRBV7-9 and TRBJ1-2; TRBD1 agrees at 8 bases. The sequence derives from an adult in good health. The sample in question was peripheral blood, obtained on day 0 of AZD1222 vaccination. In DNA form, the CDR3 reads TGTGCCAGCCGGTCTTCGGGACAGGAGGGCGGCTACACCTTC. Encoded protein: CASRSSGQEGGYTF.